Shown below are 23 T cell receptor beta chains from a single sample sequenced in a study of cytomegalovirus exposure and HLA in healthy donors. A multiplex PCR was run with 60 Vbeta primers and 13 Jbeta primers. Clones were sequenced by immunoSEQ multiplex PCR, and TCRdb holds only the in-frame ones, with some missing. The sample includes 150,000 or so clones, 75% of them seen just once. The specimen sequenced was PBMCs. Receptors were obtained from a woman aged 40 to 50 in good health and CMV-seropositive.

The chain has TRBV6-6 and TRBJ1-1, with 8 bases lining up with TRBD1. The CDR3 extends over 15 amino acids. The germline V gene encodes CDR1 MNHNY and CDR2 SVGAGI (reference sequence). V was clipped by 7 bases and J by 6 bases; unmatched bases: 13. CDR3 amino acids: CASTTPTDRGAEAFF. The CDR3 nucleotides are TGTGCCAGCACCACACCGACCGACAGGGGAGCTGAAGCTTTCTTT.

A few counts support this clone. The J gene is TRBJ1-5, the V gene TRBV15; TRBD1 is a possible D gene (6 bases). V was trimmed by 1 base and J by 3 bases, leaving 7 bases between them. The V gene's germline CDR1 is LNHNV and CDR2 YYDKDF (reference sequence). The CDR3 sequence is 14 residues long. The CDR3 coding sequence is TGTGCCACCAGCAGAGGGGACAACAATCAGCCCCAGCATTTT. Translating gives CATSRGDNNQPQHF.

This clone was seen just once. Other DNA variants within this sample encode the same CDR3. The chain couples TRBV11-2 to TRBJ2-1, with D perhaps matching TRBD2 (6 bases). Germline CDR1 reads SGHAT; CDR2 reads FQNNGV. The CDR3 totals 12 residues. The ends were cut back, 3 bases at V and 7 bases at J, with 7 bases in the middle. In nucleotides, the CDR3 is TGTGCCAGCAGCTTGGCGGGGAATGAGCAGTTCTTC. It is translated as CASSLAGNEQFF.

The genes are TRBV10-1 and TRBJ2-7, with TRBD1 identical over 12 bases. V was pared by 3 bases and J by 6 bases, with 9 bases of the junction left unmatched. Germline CDR1 reads WNHNN; CDR2 reads SYGVQD (reference sequence). This CDR3 comprises 16 residues. Written as DNA, the CDR3 is TGCGCCAGCAGTGACCCCGGGACAGGGGGCTTGTTCGAGCAGTACTTC. Its translation: CASSDPGTGGLFEQYF.

The chain links TRBV7-9 to TRBJ2-6; possible D gene TRBD2, 5 bases. CDR3 length: 18 residues. Germline CDR1 reads SEHNR; CDR2 reads FQNEAQ (reference sequence). Trimming removed 7 bases from V and 0 bases from J, with 19 bases in between. The CDR3 loop is CASTLEGFAHSGANVLTF. CDR3 bases: TGTGCCAGCACCCTTGAGGGTTTTGCCCACTCTGGGGCCAACGTCCTGACTTTC.

The chain recombines TRBV6-1 with TRBJ2-5; 8 bases agree with TRBD2. Matching the DNA end better, TRBJ2-7 makes the J call doubtful. Looked up from germline, CDR1 is MNHNS and CDR2 is SASEGT. The CDR3 extends over 15 amino acids. CDR3 nucleotides: TGTGCCAGCAGTGAACTGGCGGGAGGTACCTACGAGCAGTACTTC. Protein sequence: CASSELAGGTYEQYF.

J is TRBJ1-2 and V is TRBV18; 7 positions agree with TRBD1. Germline-derived CDR1 and CDR2 are KGHSH and LQKENI. V shed 5 bases, J shed 6 bases, and the junction held 6 bases outside the gene matches. This CDR3 comprises 13 residues. CDR3 nucleotide sequence: TGTGCCAGCTCAGAACAGGGGAATCATGGCTACACCTTC. This gives the protein CASSEQGNHGYTF.

This chain links TRBV25-1 with TRBJ2-3, with a tentative D call TRBD1 (6 bases). Per the germline V gene, CDR1 is MGHDK and CDR2 is SYGVNS. This CDR3 is built from 16 residues. V lost 1 base to trimming and J lost 0 bases, with 11 bases between them. The CDR3 DNA reads as TGTGCCAGCAGTGAATCCAGGGGTACTAGCACAGATACGCAGTATTTT. Translation: CASSESRGTSTDTQYF. Combining the CDR3 with reference TRBV25-1 and TRBJ2-3 gives the whole variable domain EADIYQTPRYLVIGTGKKITLECSQTMGHDKMYWYQQDPGMELHLIHYSYGVNSTEKGDLSSESTVSRIRTEHFPLTLESARPSHTSQYLCASSESRGTSTDTQYFGPGTRLTVL.

This rearrangement joins TRBV7-9 to TRBJ2-7, with TRBD1 as a possible D gene (5 bases). The CDR3 is 14 amino acids. Germline CDR1 is SEHNR and CDR2 is FQNEAQ (reference sequence). Trimming removed 1 base from V and 3 bases from J, with 10 bases in between. The CDR3 loop reads CASSLGTQGYEQYF. In nucleotides, the CDR3 is TGTGCCAGCAGCTTAGGGACCCAGGGCTACGAGCAGTACTTC.

The table lists this clone with a few counts. The chain combines TRBV5-4 with TRBJ2-5, with 11 bases lining up with TRBD2. The CDR3 length is 17 residues. V gave up 3 bases and J gave up 1 base; unmatched junction bases: 8. The germline CDR1 and CDR2 sequences are SGHNT and YYREEE (reference sequence). CDR3 nucleotide sequence: TGTGCCAGCAGCTCTTTAGCGGGAGGGCCGGGCCAAGAGACCCAGTACTTC. Its protein is CASSSLAGGPGQETQYF.

This clone was seen a handful of times. The gene calls are TRBV7-8 and TRBJ1-3; no reliable D call. Trimming cost V 0 bases and J 0 bases, with 9 bases left between them. Germline lookup yields CDR1 SGHVS and CDR2 FQNEAQ. The length of the CDR3 is 16 residues. The CDR3, as DNA: TGTGCCAGCAGCTTAGCGCCGAAACACTCTGGAAACACCATATATTTT. Residues: CASSLAPKHSGNTIYF.

The rearrangement uses TRBV25-1 and TRBJ2-3; TRBD2 agrees at 11 bases. CDR1 and CDR2 from the germline V gene are MGHDK and SYGVNS. The CDR3 covers 17 residues. With 2 bases clipped from V and 2 bases from J, the junction kept 6 bases outside the gene matches. CDR3 coding DNA: TGTGCCAGCAGTGAAAGCGGACTAGCGGGTCCCACAGATACGCAGTATTTT. It is translated as CASSESGLAGPTDTQYF.

The chain uses TRBV7-2 and TRBJ2-7; 11 bases agree with TRBD2. Trimming took 0 bases from V and 0 from J; bases not matched to a gene: 4. Germline V gene sequence: CDR1 SGHTA, CDR2 FQGNSA. CDR3 length: 17 amino acids. The CDR3 region has the DNA TGTGCCAGCAGCTTAGCGCGAACTAGCGGGAGCTCCTACGAGCAGTACTTC. This encodes CASSLARTSGSSYEQYF.

The rearrangement links TRBV7-2 to TRBJ2-7, with 8 bases identical to TRBD1. Germline V CDR1 and CDR2: SGHTA, FQGNSA. J lost 5 bases, V lost 4 bases, and 7 bases had no gene match. This CDR3 is built from 14 residues. The CDR3 sequence: CASSSDRGGDEQYF. CDR3 bases: TGTGCCAGCAGCTCTGACAGGGGAGGTGACGAGCAGTACTTC.

In DNA form, the CDR3 reads TGCGCCAGCAGCTTTCTGCCCCCTGGACAGGGGTCATACCTTGAGCAGTACTTC. Translation: CASSFLPPGQGSYLEQYF. V usage is TRBV5-1 and J usage is TRBJ2-7; 9 positions match TRBD1. Germline CDR1 is SGHRS and CDR2 is YFSETQ. CDR3 length equals 18 residues. V shed 2 bases and J 7 bases; nucleotides not matched to a gene: 19.

The rearrangement uses TRBV4-1 and TRBJ1-4, with TRBD1 matching over 7 bases. V shed 1 base and J 7 bases; nucleotides not matched to a gene: 9. Germline CDR1 is MGHRA and CDR2 is YSYEKL. This CDR3 spans 16 amino acids. CDR3 sequence: CASSQAGQGEGEKLFF. Written as DNA, the CDR3 is TGCGCCAGCAGCCAAGCTGGGCAGGGGGAAGGTGAAAAACTGTTTTTT.

The chain couples TRBV7-8 to TRBJ1-5; TRBD1 agrees at 7 bases. Germline V CDR1 and CDR2: SGHVS, FQNEAQ. This CDR3 has 16 residues. J was trimmed by 0 bases and V by 2 bases; bases with no gene match: 4. As DNA, the CDR3 is TGTGCCAGCAGCTTAATAGGGGGCTTTAGCAATCAGCCCCAGCATTTT. This translates into CASSLIGGFSNQPQHF.

The genes are TRBV27 and TRBJ1-1; a possible D gene is TRBD1 (6 bases). The CDR3 has 14 residues. Germline CDR1 is MNHEY and CDR2 is SMNVEV (reference sequence). Trimming pared 3 bases from V and 8 bases from J, leaving 16 bases between. The CDR3 sequence: CASSLNRAQGEAFF. DNA of the CDR3: TGTGCCAGCAGTTTGAACAGGGCGCAGGGAGAAGCTTTCTTT.

The chain links TRBV29-1 to TRBJ1-3; D unclear. The CDR3 is 16 residues long. Germline V gives CDR1 SQVTM, CDR2 ANQGSEA. V was trimmed by 0 bases and J by 4 bases, leaving 16 bases between them. The CDR3 DNA reads TGCAGCGTTGAAGATCGGGTCATGGCATCAGGAAACACCATATATTTT. Its protein product is CSVEDRVMASGNTIYF.

The sample holds one count of this clone. This chain uses TRBV11-1 with TRBJ2-3; D unclear. Germline CDR1 is SGHAT and CDR2 is FQDESV (reference sequence). Trimming took 5 bases from V and 0 from J, leaving 12 bases between them. The CDR3 is 15 residues long. The DNA for the CDR3 is TGTGCCAGCAGCCCCGCGGTCGTTAGCACAGATACGCAGTATTTT. This gives the protein CASSPAVVSTDTQYF.

The rearrangement links TRBV18 to TRBJ2-5, with D tentatively TRBD1 (7 bases). The DNA end is a closer match to TRBJ2-7, so the J assignment may be wrong. The CDR3 runs 14 residues. The germline V gene has CDR1 KGHSH and CDR2 LQKENI. The CDR3 DNA reads TGTGCCAGCTTAGCGAGGGGGCGCGGGGACGAGCAGTACTTC. Translation: CASLARGRGDEQYF.

This chain links TRBV14 with TRBJ2-6; no firm D call. The ends were cut back, 4 bases at V and 0 bases at J, with 13 bases in the middle. The germline V gene has CDR1 SGHDN and CDR2 FVKESK. The CDR3 sequence is 17 residues long. The chain's CDR3 is CASSPLSRSSGANVLTF. The DNA for the CDR3 is TGTGCCAGCAGCCCCCTTTCGCGGAGCTCTGGGGCCAACGTCCTGACTTTC. The full variable domain, completed using reference TRBV14 and TRBJ2-6, is EAGVTQFPSHSVIEKGQTVTLRCDPISGHDNLYWYRRVMGKEIKFLLHFVKESKQDESGMPNNRFLAERTGGTYSTLKVQPAELEDSGVYFCASSPLSRSSGANVLTFGAGSRLTVL.

The chain uses TRBV5-1 and TRBJ1-1, with D possibly being TRBD1 (6 bases). V gave up 4 bases and J gave up 3 bases, with 13 bases separating them. The CDR3 is made up of 14 amino acids. CDR1 and CDR2 from the germline V gene are SGHRS and YFSETQ. The CDR3, as DNA: TGCGCCAGCAGCGCCCGGGACACCGACACTGAAGCTTTCTTT. The encoded protein is CASSARDTDTEAFF.